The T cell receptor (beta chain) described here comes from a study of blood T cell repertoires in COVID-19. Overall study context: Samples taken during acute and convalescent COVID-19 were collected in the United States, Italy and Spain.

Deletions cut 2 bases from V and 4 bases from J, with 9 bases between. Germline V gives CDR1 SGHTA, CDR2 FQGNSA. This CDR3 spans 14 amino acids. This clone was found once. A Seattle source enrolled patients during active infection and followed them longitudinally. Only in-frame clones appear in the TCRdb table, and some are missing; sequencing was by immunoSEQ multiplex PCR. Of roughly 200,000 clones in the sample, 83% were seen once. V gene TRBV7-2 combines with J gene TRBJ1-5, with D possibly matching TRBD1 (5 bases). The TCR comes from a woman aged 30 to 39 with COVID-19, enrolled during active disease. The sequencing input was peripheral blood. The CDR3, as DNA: TGTGCCAGCAGCTTAACCCCAGGGAATCAGCCCCAGCATTTT. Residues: CASSLTPGNQPQHF.